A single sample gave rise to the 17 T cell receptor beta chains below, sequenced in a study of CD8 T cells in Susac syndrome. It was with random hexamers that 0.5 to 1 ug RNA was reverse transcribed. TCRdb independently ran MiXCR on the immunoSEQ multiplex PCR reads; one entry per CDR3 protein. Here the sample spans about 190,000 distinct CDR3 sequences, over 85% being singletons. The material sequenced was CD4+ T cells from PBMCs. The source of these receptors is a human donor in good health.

The CDR3 here is CASSLRSGMMDEQFF. CDR3 in DNA: TGTGCCAGCAGCTTAAGGTCAGGGATGATGGATGAGCAGTTCTTC. The J gene is TRBJ2-1, the V gene TRBV7-3; D may be TRBD1 (5 bases). Trimming removed 1 base at V and 8 bases at J, with 15 bases between. CDR3 length equals 15 residues. The germline CDR1 and CDR2 sequences are SGHTA and FQGTGA.

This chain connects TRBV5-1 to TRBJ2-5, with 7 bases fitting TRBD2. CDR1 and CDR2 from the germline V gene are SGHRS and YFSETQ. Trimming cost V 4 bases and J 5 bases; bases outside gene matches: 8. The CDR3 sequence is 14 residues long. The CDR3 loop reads CASSPGPRGETQYF. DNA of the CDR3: TGCGCCAGCAGCCCGGGACCGCGGGGGGAGACCCAGTACTTC.

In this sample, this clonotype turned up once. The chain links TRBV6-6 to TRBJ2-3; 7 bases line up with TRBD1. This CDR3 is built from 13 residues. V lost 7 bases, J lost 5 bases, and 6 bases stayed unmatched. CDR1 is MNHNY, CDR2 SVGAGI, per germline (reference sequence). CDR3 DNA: TGTGCCAGCATAGCACAGGGGAGAGATACGCAGTATTTT. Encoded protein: CASIAQGRDTQYF.

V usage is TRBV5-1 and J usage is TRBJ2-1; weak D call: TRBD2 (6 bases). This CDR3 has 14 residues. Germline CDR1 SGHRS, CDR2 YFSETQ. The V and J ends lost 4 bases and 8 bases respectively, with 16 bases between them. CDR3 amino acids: CASSPGPEGYEQFF. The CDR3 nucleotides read TGCGCCAGCAGCCCCGGTCCGGAGGGGTATGAGCAGTTCTTC.

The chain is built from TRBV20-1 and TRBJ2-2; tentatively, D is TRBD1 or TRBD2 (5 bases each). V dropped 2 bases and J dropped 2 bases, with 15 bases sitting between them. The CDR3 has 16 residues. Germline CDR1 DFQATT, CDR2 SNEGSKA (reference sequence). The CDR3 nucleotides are TGCAGTGCTAGACTCCCGGGACGGCTTAACACCGGGGAGCTGTTTTTT. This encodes CSARLPGRLNTGELFF.

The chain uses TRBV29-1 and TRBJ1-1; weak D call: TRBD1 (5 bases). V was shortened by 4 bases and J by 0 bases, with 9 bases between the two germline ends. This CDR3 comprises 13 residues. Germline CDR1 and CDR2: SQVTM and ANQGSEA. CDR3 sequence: CSVGGRLNTEAFF. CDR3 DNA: TGCAGCGTTGGGGGCAGGTTGAACACTGAAGCTTTCTTT.

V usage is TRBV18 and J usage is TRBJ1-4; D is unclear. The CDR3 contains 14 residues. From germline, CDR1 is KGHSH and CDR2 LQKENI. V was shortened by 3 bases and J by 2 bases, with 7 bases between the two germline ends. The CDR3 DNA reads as TGTGCCAGCTCACCGAGAAACACTAATGAAAAACTGTTTTTT. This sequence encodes CASSPRNTNEKLFF.

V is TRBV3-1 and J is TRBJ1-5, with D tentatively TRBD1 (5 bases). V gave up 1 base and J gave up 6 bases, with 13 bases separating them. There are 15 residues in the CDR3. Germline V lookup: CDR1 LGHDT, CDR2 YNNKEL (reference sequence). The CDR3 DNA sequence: TGTGCCAGCAGCCAAGGACGGGGGACTACTCAGCCCCAGCATTTT. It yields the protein CASSQGRGTTQPQHF.

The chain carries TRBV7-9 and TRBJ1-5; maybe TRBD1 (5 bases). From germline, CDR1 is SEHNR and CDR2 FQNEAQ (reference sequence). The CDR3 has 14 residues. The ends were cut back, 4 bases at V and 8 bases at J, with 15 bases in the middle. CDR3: CASSSGTELEPQHF. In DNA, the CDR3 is TGTGCCAGCAGCTCCGGGACGGAACTAGAGCCCCAGCATTTT.

CDR3 residues: CASSLGGRYPYEQYF. CDR3 sequence (DNA): TGCGCCAGCAGCTTGGGGGGGAGGTACCCCTACGAGCAGTACTTC. The genes are TRBV5-1 and TRBJ2-7; D may be TRBD2 (6 bases). The CDR3 sequence is 15 residues long. The germline CDR1 and CDR2 sequences are SGHRS and YFSETQ. Trimming shortened V by 0 bases and J by 2 bases, and 12 bases separated the two germline ends.

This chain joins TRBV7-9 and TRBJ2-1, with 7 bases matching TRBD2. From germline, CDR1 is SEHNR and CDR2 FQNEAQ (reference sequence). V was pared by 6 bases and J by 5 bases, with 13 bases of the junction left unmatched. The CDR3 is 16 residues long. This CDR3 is CASSQGGASGDNEQFF. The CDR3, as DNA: TGTGCCAGCAGTCAAGGAGGCGCTAGCGGTGACAATGAGCAGTTCTTC.

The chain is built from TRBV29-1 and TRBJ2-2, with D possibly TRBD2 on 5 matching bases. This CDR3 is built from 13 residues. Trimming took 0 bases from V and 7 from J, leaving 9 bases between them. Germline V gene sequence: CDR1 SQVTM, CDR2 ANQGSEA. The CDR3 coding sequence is TGCAGCGTTGAAGAACGTGCGGGCGGGGAGCTGTTTTTT. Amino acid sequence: CSVEERAGGELFF.

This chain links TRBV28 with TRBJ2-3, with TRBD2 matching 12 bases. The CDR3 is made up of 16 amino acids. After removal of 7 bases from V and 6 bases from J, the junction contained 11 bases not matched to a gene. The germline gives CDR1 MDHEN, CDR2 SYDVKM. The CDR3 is CASTSPLAGGGDTQYF. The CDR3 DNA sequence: TGTGCCAGCACCAGCCCACTAGCGGGGGGAGGGGATACGCAGTATTTT.

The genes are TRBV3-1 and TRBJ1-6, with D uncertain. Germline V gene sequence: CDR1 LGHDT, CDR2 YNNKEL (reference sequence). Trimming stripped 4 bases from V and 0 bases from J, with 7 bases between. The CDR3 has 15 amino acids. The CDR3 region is CASSPKSSYNSPLHF. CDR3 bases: TGTGCCAGCAGCCCCAAGAGCTCCTATAATTCACCCCTCCACTTT. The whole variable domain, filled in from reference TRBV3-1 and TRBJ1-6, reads DTAVSQTPKYLVTQMGNDKSIKCEQNLGHDTMYWYKQDSKKFLKIMFSYNNKELIINETVPNRFSPKSPDKAHLNLHINSLELGDSAVYFCASSPKSSYNSPLHFGNGTRLTVT.

In DNA, the CDR3 is TGTGCCAGCAGCTTAGGTTCCCACGAGCAGTACTTC. Protein product: CASSLGSHEQYF. This sequence joins TRBV7-2 and TRBJ2-7, with D hard to call. The CDR3 length is 12 residues. Germline V gives CDR1 SGHTA, CDR2 FQGNSA. V was pared by 1 base and J by 5 bases, with 6 bases between.

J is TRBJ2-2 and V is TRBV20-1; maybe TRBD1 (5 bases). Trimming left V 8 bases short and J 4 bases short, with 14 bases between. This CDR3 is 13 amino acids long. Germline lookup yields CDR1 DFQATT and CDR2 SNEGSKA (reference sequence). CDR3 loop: CSPQGPGTGELFF. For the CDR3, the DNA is TGCAGTCCGCAGGGTCCGGGCACCGGGGAGCTGTTTTTT.

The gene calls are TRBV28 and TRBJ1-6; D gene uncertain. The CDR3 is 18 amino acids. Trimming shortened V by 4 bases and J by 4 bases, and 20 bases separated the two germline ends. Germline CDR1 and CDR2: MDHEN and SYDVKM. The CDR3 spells CASSSPGGEQFYNSPLHF. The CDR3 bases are TGTGCCAGCAGTTCCCCCGGCGGAGAGCAGTTTTATAATTCACCCCTCCACTTT.